The clone carrying this T cell receptor beta chain was seen a handful of times. Its target is unknown. The CDR3 extends over 13 amino acids. V shed 4 bases, J shed 11 bases, and the junction held 6 bases outside the gene matches. Germline V gives CDR1 SGHVS, CDR2 FQNEAQ. Some clones are missing from TCRdb's copy, which holds only in-frame ones; the method was immunoSEQ multiplex PCR. The sample has tens of thousands of clones, roughly three quarters seen once. This record belongs to a study of radiotherapy plus CTLA-4 blockade in lung cancer. At the level of the study: Objective responses were recorded in more than 15% of patients, with disease control recorded in 30% to 35%. Overall study findings and caveats: With interferon-beta, early dynamics of blood T cell clones were reported to best predict response. Some TCR clones had been derived from tumors. These clones expanded in peripheral blood after radiotherapy plus ipilimumab.

Focal radiation plus CTLA-4 blockade with ipilimumab was administered to patients who had chemo-refractory metastatic non-small-cell lung cancer. This receptor was taken from a human donor with non-small cell lung cancer whose response to radiotherapy plus ipilimumab could not be evaluated. The J gene is TRBJ2-1, the V gene TRBV7-8; TRBD1 agrees at 9 bases. This material consisted of peripheral blood, taken from a patient treated with radiotherapy plus ipilimumab. The CDR3 sequence: CASSSRGTGQQFF. The CDR3 DNA is TGTGCCAGCAGCTCTAGGGGGACAGGGCAGCAGTTCTTC.